This entry describes one TCR beta chain. Its antigen is currently not known. No base-level quality is on record; no much larger clone is a single base apart. This record comes from a study of CD8 T cells in Susac syndrome (dated by TCRdb to between 2018 and 2020). In the study overall: Of the Susac syndrome patients who were sequenced, eight were in clinical remission while about six had clinically active disease. Susac syndrome patients were therapy-naive, on corticosteroids (some also receiving IVIg), or on IVIg alone at blood withdrawal. Repertoire sequencing was used to test whether CD8+ T cell activation and differentiation in Susac syndrome was antigen driven.

High-throughput TCR beta sequencing profiled peripheral blood CD8+ and CD4+ T cells from healthy donors, Susac syndrome patients and multiple sclerosis patients. Recently defined diagnostic criteria for definite or probable disease were met by the Susac syndrome patients. CD8+ TEMRA cells were enriched by FACS, while bulk CD8+ and CD4+ T cells were purified by magnetic negative isolation. Blood was drawn into EDTA tubes, processed within 24 hours, and PBMCs were isolated by density gradient centrifugation. PBMCs intended for TCR sequencing were cryopreserved in liquid nitrogen and thawed later in a water bath at 37 degrees C. The sorted or isolated CD4+, CD8+ and CD8+ TEMRA cells had a purity of 90% or higher. RNA was extracted with the RNeasy kit and about 0.5 to 1 ug was reverse transcribed using random hexamers. TCR beta CDR3 regions were amplified with the immunoSEQ multiplex PCR assay covering 54 Vbeta and 13 Jbeta segments. PCR amplification bias was corrected by using a synthetic template baseline for primer optimization and computational correction. Processing in the source paper ran as follows. Reads were annotated to V, D and J genes according to IMGT and were analyzed with immunoSEQ Analyzer, with only productive sequences retained. Clonality was computed as one minus Shannon entropy normalized by log2 of the number of productive unique sequences. For each patient and control, public and private clones were evaluated within the 100 most prevalent clones. Susac-specific clones were defined as absent from healthy and MS cohorts, over a thousand published viral clones and other ImmuneACCESS disease sequences. TCRdb cleaned the public reads at Q25 with fastp, built clones with MiXCR and kept in-frame beta chains. Each CDR3 protein gets just one entry, which takes the most common genes and DNA from the rows behind it. It is TCRdb's table, rather than the study itself, that gives the V and J calls and clone size. This sample gives under 200,000 distinct CDR3 sequences in total; 95% of them show up just once. The leading ten clones occupy 0.075% to 0.1% of the sample.

The research as a whole found: No clonal expansion was detected in the CD4+ T cell repertoire of Susac syndrome patients. The study acknowledged that relatively few individuals were included in the TCR sequencing and HLA analysis.

The CDR3, cysteine through phenylalanine, is 15 amino acids long. Just the 45-base CDR3 DNA is kept, in frame starting at base 1. Ends trimmed: V by 1 base, J by 7 bases; bases unmatched to a gene: 9. Via the germline V gene (reference sequence), CDR1 is DFQATT and CDR2 SNEGSKA. Recombination linked TRBV20-1 to TRBJ2-1, and 8 bases in between align with TRBD2. The sequenced sample consisted of CD4+ T cells from PBMCs. This TCR derives from a human donor with Susac syndrome. The nucleotide sequence reads as follows: TGCAGTGCTAGAGTCCCCCCGGGGGGGCAAAATGAGCAGTTCTTC. Translation gives CSARVPPGGQNEQFF.